The T cell receptor beta chain described here comes from a study of T cell repertoires in cytomegalovirus infection. Looking at the study overall: Well-studied HLA-B-restricted CMV epitopes were used in the study alongside recently identified HLA-C-restricted ones. It can be stated that public TCR beta signatures indicated CMV infection as well as a matching HLA type. Study-wide points: Adding up the frequency of public TCR beta families identified people who carried CMV plus the relevant HLA.

TCRdb redid the calling of the reads with MiXCR, one entry per CDR3 protein. Altogether more than 300,000 distinct CDR3 sequences are present, around a third being singletons, with the ten largest covering less than 15%. This clonotype came up a few times. What it binds is not known. The TCR comes from a human donor in good health (CMV status not recorded). Some clones in this sample may be carry-over from other donors' samples. Sample: cultured PBMCs, taken from culture after CMV antigen stimulation.

For the CDR3, the DNA is TGTGCCACCAGCAGAGCTCCCACAGGGGCCAATGAGCAGTTCTTC. It translates to CATSRAPTGANEQFF. This chain connects TRBV15 to TRBJ2-1, with 7 bases aligning to TRBD1. In germline, CDR1 is LNHNV, CDR2 YYDKDF (reference sequence). V lost 1 base and J lost 6; bases outside the gene matches: 6. This CDR3 is built from 15 residues.